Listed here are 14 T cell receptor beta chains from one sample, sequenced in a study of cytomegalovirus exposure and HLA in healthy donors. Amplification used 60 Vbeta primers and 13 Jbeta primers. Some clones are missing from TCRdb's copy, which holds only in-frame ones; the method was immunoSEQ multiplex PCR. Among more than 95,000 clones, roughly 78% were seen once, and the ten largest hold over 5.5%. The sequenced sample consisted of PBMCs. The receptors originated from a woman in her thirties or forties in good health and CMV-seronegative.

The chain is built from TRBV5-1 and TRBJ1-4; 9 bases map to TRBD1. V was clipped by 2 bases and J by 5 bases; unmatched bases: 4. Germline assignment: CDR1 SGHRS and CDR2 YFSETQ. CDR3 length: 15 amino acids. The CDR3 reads CASSLQGALNEKLFF. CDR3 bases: TGCGCCAGCAGCTTACAGGGGGCCTTGAATGAAAAACTGTTTTTT.

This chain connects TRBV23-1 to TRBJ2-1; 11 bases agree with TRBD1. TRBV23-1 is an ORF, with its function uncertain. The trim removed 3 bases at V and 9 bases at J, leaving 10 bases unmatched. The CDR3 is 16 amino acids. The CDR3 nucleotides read TGCGCCAGCAGTCATAATGGGACAGGGGGAATGGGTGAGCAGTTCTTC. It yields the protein CASSHNGTGGMGEQFF.

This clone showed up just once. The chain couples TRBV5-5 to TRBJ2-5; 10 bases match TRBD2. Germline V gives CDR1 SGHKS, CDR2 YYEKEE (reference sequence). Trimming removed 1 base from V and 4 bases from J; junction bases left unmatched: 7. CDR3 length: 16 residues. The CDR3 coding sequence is TGTGCCAGCAGCTTGTCGGGACTAGCGCCCAGAGAGACCCAGTACTTC. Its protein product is CASSLSGLAPRETQYF.

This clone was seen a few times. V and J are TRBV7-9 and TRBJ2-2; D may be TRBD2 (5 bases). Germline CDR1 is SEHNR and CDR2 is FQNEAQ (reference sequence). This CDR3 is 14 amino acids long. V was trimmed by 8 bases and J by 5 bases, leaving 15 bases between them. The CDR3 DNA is TGTGCCAGCTCGGACTTACCTAGTACCGGGGAGCTGTTTTTT. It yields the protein CASSDLPSTGELFF.

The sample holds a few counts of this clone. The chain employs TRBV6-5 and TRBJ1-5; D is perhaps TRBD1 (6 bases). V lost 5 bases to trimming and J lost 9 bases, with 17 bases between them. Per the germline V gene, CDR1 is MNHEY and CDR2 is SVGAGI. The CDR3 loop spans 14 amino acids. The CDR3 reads CASSGRGQSLPQHF. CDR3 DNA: TGTGCCAGCAGTGGGAGAGGACAGTCGCTGCCCCAGCATTTT.

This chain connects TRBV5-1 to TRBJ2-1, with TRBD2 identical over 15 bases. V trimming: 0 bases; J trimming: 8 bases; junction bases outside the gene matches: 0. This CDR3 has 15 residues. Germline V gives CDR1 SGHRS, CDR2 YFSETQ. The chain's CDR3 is CASSLGTSGGDEQFF. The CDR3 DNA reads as TGCGCCAGCAGCTTGGGGACTAGCGGGGGGGATGAGCAGTTCTTC.

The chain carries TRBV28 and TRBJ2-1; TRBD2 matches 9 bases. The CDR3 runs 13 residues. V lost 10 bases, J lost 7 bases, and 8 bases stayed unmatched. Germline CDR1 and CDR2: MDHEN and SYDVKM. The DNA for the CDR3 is TGTGCCACCCTAGCGGGAAATACAAATGAGCAGTTCTTC. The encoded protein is CATLAGNTNEQFF.

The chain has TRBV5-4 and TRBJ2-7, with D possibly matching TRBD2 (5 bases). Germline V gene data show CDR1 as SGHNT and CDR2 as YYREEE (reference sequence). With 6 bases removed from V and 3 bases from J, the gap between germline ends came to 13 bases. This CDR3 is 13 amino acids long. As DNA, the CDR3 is TGTGCCAGCAACCCGGCCGGAGGCTACGAGCAGTACTTC. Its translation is CASNPAGGYEQYF.

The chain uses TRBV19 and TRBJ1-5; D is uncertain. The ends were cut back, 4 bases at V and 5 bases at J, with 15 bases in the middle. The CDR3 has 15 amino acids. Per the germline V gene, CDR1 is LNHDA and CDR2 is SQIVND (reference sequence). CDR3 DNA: TGTGCCAGTAGTAGTGGGAGGACCCGGGATCAGCCCCAGCATTTT. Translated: CASSSGRTRDQPQHF.

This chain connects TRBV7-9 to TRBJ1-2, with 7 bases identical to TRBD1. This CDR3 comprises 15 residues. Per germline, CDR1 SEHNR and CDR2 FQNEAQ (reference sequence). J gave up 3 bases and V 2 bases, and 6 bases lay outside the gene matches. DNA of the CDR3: TGTGCCAGCAGCTTAACCGACAGGGAATACTATGGCTACACCTTC. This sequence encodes CASSLTDREYYGYTF.

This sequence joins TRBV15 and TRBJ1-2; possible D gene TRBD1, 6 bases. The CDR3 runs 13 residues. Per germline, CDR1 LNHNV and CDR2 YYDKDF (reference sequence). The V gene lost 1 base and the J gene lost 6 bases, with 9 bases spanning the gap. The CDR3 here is CATSRVAGDGYTF. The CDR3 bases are TGTGCCACCAGCAGAGTGGCAGGGGATGGCTACACCTTC.

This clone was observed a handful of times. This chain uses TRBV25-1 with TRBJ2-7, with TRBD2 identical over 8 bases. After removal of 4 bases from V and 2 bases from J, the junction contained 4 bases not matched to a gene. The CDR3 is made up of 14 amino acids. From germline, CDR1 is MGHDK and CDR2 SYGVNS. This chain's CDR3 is CASSATAGAYEQYF. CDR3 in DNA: TGTGCCAGCAGTGCGACAGCGGGGGCCTACGAGCAGTACTTC.

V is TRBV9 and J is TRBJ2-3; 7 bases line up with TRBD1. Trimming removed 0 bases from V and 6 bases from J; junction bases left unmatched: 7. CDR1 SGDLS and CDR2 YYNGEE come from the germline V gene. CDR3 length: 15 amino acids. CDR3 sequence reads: CASSVEGRGLDTQYF. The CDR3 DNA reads TGTGCCAGCAGCGTAGAGGGCAGGGGGTTGGATACGCAGTATTTT.

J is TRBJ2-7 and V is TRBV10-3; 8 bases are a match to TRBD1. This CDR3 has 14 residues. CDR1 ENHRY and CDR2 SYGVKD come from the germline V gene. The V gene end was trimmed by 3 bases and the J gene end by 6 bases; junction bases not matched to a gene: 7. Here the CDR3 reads CAISDYGQGSEQYF. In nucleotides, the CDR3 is TGTGCCATCAGTGATTACGGACAGGGCTCCGAGCAGTACTTC.